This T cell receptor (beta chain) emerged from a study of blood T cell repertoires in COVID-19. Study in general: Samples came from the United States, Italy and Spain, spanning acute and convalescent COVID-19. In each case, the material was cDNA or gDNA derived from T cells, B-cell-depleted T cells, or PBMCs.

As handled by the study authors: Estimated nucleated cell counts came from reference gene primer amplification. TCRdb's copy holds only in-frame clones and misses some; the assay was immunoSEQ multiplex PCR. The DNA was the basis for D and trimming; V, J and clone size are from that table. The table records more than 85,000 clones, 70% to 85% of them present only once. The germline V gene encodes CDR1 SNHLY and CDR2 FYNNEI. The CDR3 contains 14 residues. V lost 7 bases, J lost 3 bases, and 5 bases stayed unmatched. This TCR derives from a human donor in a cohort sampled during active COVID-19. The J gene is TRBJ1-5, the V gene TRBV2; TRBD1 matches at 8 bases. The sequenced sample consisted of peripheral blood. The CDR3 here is CASTRDRNNQPQHF. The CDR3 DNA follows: TGTGCCAGCACCCGGGACAGGAACAATCAGCCCCAGCATTTT.